This record looks at one T cell receptor (beta chain) sequence and its context. Its antigen is undetermined. The data belong to a study of cytomegalovirus exposure and HLA in healthy donors. Each donor was nominally healthy when sampled (though unrecorded immune exposures were likely). The study's findings and limits: In an earlier analysis, most TCR beta V segments were productive about 87% or about 30% of the time. A further, later analysis showed that HLA-associated TCR beta chains (compared with equally common others) were more clonally expanded.

V lost 5 bases and J lost 4, with 15 bases in between. The CDR3 runs 15 residues. Germline values: CDR1 SGHRS, CDR2 YFSETQ. The PCR made use of 60 Vbeta and 13 Jbeta primers. The table came from immunoSEQ multiplex PCR; TCRdb's copy has only in-frame clones and leaves some out. The repertoire holds about 170,000 clones, with nearly 80% as singletons. The rearrangement links TRBV5-1 to TRBJ2-2; TRBD1 is a possible D gene (7 bases). The sequenced sample was PBMCs. The TCR sequence derives from a woman aged 45-65 years in good health and CMV-seropositive. CDR3 in amino acids: CASRGGGAGTGELFF. CDR3 bases: TGCGCCAGCAGAGGAGGGGGCGCTGGCACCGGGGAGCTGTTTTTT.